These 14 T cell receptor beta chains were all obtained from the same sample, sequenced in a study of cytomegalovirus exposure and HLA in healthy donors. This PCR relied on a set of 60 Vbeta primers and 13 Jbeta primers. Sequencing used immunoSEQ multiplex PCR; TCRdb keeps in-frame clones, though not all of them. The sample lists 90,000 to 130,000 clones; approximately 86% were seen once. Sequenced material: PBMCs. The receptors shown here come from a man in his forties in good health and CMV-seronegative.

The chain carries TRBV9 and TRBJ1-2; D is unclear. Trimming removed 0 bases from V and 8 bases from J, with 8 bases in between. The length of the CDR3 is 12 residues. Germline CDR1 SGDLS, CDR2 YYNGEE. CDR3 region: CASSVAGGGYTF. The CDR3 DNA reads as TGTGCCAGCAGCGTAGCGGGTGGCGGCTACACCTTC. Full variable domain (rest looked up from reference TRBV9 and TRBJ1-2): DSGVTQTPKHLITATGQRVTLRCSPRSGDLSVYWYQQSLDQGLQFLIQYYNGEERAKGNILERFSAQQFPDLHSELNLSSLELGDSALYFCASSVAGGGYTFGSGTRLTVV.

This rearrangement joins TRBV10-2 to TRBJ1-1, with D maybe TRBD1 (6 bases). Germline V gene sequence: CDR1 WSHSY, CDR2 SAAADI. V lost 3 bases and J 7 bases, leaving 12 bases between the germline ends. The CDR3 runs to 13 residues. CDR3 bases: TGCGCCAGCAGTGAATCCGGGGGGCTTGAAGCTTTCTTT. Its protein is CASSESGGLEAFF.

This rearrangement joins TRBV7-6 to TRBJ2-7; 8 nucleotides line up with TRBD1. The ends lost 2 bases at V and 6 bases at J; junction bases unmatched: 15. Per the germline V gene, CDR1 is SGHVS and CDR2 is FNYEAQ. The CDR3 spans 17 residues. CDR3 coding DNA: TGTGCCAGCAGCTTAAAAGGTCAGGGGGCGCTTAATCGCGAGCAGTACTTC. Translating gives CASSLKGQGALNREQYF.

The rearrangement links TRBV19 to TRBJ1-4, with a weak D call TRBD1 (5 bases). Trimming took off 4 bases at V and 5 bases at J, with 14 bases between the two ends. The CDR3 has 15 residues. Germline CDR1 is LNHDA and CDR2 is SQIVND (reference sequence). In DNA form, the CDR3 reads TGTGCCAGTAGTACCCCACAGGCGATGAATGAAAAACTGTTTTTT. Translation gives CASSTPQAMNEKLFF.

The rearrangement uses TRBV19 and TRBJ2-1; D perhaps matches TRBD1 (6 bases). The V end lost 1 base, the J end lost 5 bases, and 9 bases lay between the germline ends. Per the germline V gene, CDR1 is LNHDA and CDR2 is SQIVND (reference sequence). This CDR3 contains 14 residues. The DNA of the CDR3 is TGTGCCAGTAGTATAGTAGGGGGAAACAATGAGCAGTTCTTC. Protein product: CASSIVGGNNEQFF. The entire variable domain, with the rest obtained from reference TRBV19 and TRBJ2-1, is as follows: DGGITQSPKYLFRKEGQNVTLSCEQNLNHDAMYWYRQDPGQGLRLIYYSQIVNDFQKGDIAEGYSVSREKKESFPLTVTSAQKNPTAFYLCASSIVGGNNEQFFGPGTRLTVL.

V is TRBV25-1 and J is TRBJ1-5; TRBD1 might be the D (6 bases). The length of the CDR3 is 13 residues. CDR1 and CDR2 from the germline V gene are MGHDK and SYGVNS. V lost 3 bases to trimming and J lost 9 bases, with 12 bases between them. The CDR3 sequence: CASSDKGHGPQHF. CDR3 coding DNA: TGTGCCAGCAGTGACAAGGGACACGGGCCCCAGCATTTT.

The chain couples TRBV7-8 to TRBJ1-5; D is perhaps TRBD1 (5 bases). Per germline, CDR1 SGHVS and CDR2 FQNEAQ. V was clipped by 5 bases and J by 8 bases, with 16 bases between them. The CDR3 is made up of 14 amino acids. The CDR3, as DNA: TGTGCCAGCAGCCAAGACAGTGCCCTTGAGCCCCAGCATTTT. Its protein is CASSQDSALEPQHF.

The CDR3 is CASSDSGSSVDTEAFF. In DNA form, the CDR3 reads TGTGCCAGCAGTGACTCAGGGTCAAGCGTAGACACTGAAGCTTTCTTT. The chain combines TRBV2 with TRBJ1-1; perhaps TRBD1 as D (5 bases). The CDR3 loop spans 16 amino acids. CDR1 is SNHLY and CDR2 is FYNNEI in the germline V gene. Trimming removed 3 bases at V and 3 bases at J, with 17 bases between.

This rearrangement joins TRBV10-3 to TRBJ1-2, with D possibly being TRBD1 (6 bases). The germline V and J ends were trimmed by 0 bases and 5 bases, with 13 bases remaining between them. From germline, CDR1 is ENHRY and CDR2 SYGVKD. The CDR3 is 15 amino acids. The CDR3 spells CAISESPDRPYGYTF. CDR3 coding DNA: TGTGCCATCAGTGAGTCACCTGACAGGCCATATGGCTACACCTTC.

This chain joins TRBV27 and TRBJ1-2, with 9 bases aligning to TRBD1. The CDR3 spans 13 residues. Per germline, CDR1 MNHEY and CDR2 SMNVEV (reference sequence). Losses at the gene ends were 5 bases for V and 8 bases for J; bases not matched to a gene: 6. The CDR3 here is CASSRQGVSGYTF. CDR3 nucleotide sequence: TGTGCCAGCAGTAGACAGGGGGTAAGCGGCTACACCTTC.

Concerning this clone: The germline gene is not matched at one end of the junction; a read error may be the cause. The chain combines TRBV25-1 with TRBJ2-3, with D maybe TRBD2 (7 bases). The length of the CDR3 is 15 residues. Germline CDR1 and CDR2: MGHDK and SYGVNS. The CDR3 region is CACSDTGGHTDTQYF. CDR3 bases: TGTGCCTGCAGTGATACGGGGGGACACACAGATACGCAGTATTTT.

The chain combines TRBV5-4 with TRBJ1-3; 7 nucleotides agree with TRBD1. This CDR3 is 15 amino acids long. V was clipped by 3 bases and J by 4 bases; unmatched bases: 7. Germline CDR1 and CDR2: SGHNT and YYREEE (reference sequence). In nucleotides, the CDR3 is TGTGCCAGCAGCTCCCGGGACAGCCTCGGAAACACCATATATTTT. This codes for CASSSRDSLGNTIYF.

This chain links TRBV7-2 with TRBJ2-6, with a weak D call TRBD1 (6 bases). Germline V gene sequence: CDR1 SGHTA, CDR2 FQGNSA. Trimming stripped 1 base from V and 11 bases from J, with 12 bases between. The length of the CDR3 is 14 residues. The DNA for the CDR3 is TGTGCCAGCAGCTTAGAGGGGCAGGGGTACGTCCTGACTTTC. Translation: CASSLEGQGYVLTF.

The chain combines TRBV25-1 with TRBJ2-2; 7 positions match TRBD1. Germline CDR1 MGHDK, CDR2 SYGVNS. The CDR3 covers 14 residues. J gave up 4 bases and V 5 bases, and 4 bases lay outside the gene matches. The CDR3 DNA reads TGTGCCAGCAGTCCGGACAGGCTCACCGGGGAGCTGTTTTTT. Its translation: CASSPDRLTGELFF. The complete variable domain, with remaining parts taken from reference TRBV25-1 and TRBJ2-2, reads EADIYQTPRYLVIGTGKKITLECSQTMGHDKMYWYQQDPGMELHLIHYSYGVNSTEKGDLSSESTVSRIRTEHFPLTLESARPSHTSQYLCASSPDRLTGELFFGEGSRLTVL.